This is a list of T cell receptor beta chains from one sample in a study of cytomegalovirus exposure and HLA in healthy donors. Profiled with immunoSEQ multiplex PCR; TCRdb holds only in-frame clones, not every one. Of roughly 80,000 clones detected, roughly four fifths appear once; the ten largest clones hold around 6.5%. What was sequenced was PBMCs. The receptors stem from a woman in her 50s in good health and CMV-seropositive. Both conserved end residues are part of each CDR3. A D gene is named only where the DNA matches it firmly. Expanded clones get a size class; other rows say once, few or many, or leave the size out.

clone size	V gene	D gene	J gene	CDR3 DNA	CDR3 protein
few	TRBV18	-	TRBJ2-6	TGTGCCAGCTCACCACCCCGACTAGGAAGCTCTGGGGCCAACGTCCTGACTTTC	CASSPPRLGSSGANVLTF
few	TRBV6-4	-	TRBJ2-1	TGTGCCAGCAGTGACGCGGGACACTCCGGGGGGATGGCCGATGAGCAGTTCTTC	CASSDAGHSGGMADEQFF
few	TRBV10-3	TRBD2	TRBJ2-1	TGTGCCACCGCAGCGGGAAACAATGAGCAGTTCTTC	CATAAGNNEQFF
-	TRBV7-9	TRBD1	TRBJ2-7	TGTGCCAGCAGCCCGCCCGCCCTACAGGGGAAGCAGTACTTC	CASSPPALQGKQYF
once	TRBV4-1	TRBD1	TRBJ2-1	TGCGCCAGCAGCCAAGCGGGGACAGGGACTAAAGATGAGCAGTTCTTC	CASSQAGTGTKDEQFF
-	TRBV5-4	TRBD2	TRBJ2-1	TGTGCCAGCAGCTTGAGGCGGGAGCGGGACAATGAGCAGTTCTTC	CASSLRRERDNEQFF
-	TRBV4-2	TRBD2	TRBJ2-1	TGTGCCAGCAGCCAAGGTCCTAGCGGGAGCGTAGGTGAGCAGTTCTTC	CASSQGPSGSVGEQFF
once	TRBV11-3	-	TRBJ2-5	TGTGCCAGCAGCCAGTTGGCCTTGGAGACCCAGTACTTC	CASSQLALETQYF
-	TRBV7-9	TRBD1	TRBJ1-4	TGTGCCAGCAGCTTCGGGGACAGGGGAGAAAAACTGTTTTTT	CASSFGDRGEKLFF
-	TRBV7-8	TRBD2	TRBJ2-3	TGTGCCAGCAGCCCCCGAGCCGCGGGAGACACAGATACGCAGTATTTT	CASSPRAAGDTDTQYF
-	TRBV6-1	-	TRBJ2-1	TGTGCCAGCAGATCCGGGACTTTATACAATGAGCAGTTCTTC	CASRSGTLYNEQFF
once	TRBV10-3	-	TRBJ1-2	TGTGCCATCAGTGAAGGGAGGGGCTACACCTTC	CAISEGRGYTF
-	TRBV9	-	TRBJ2-6	TGTGCCAGCAGCCCAGGGTCTCTGGGGGCCAACGTCCTGACTTTC	CASSPGSLGANVLTF
-	TRBV29-1	TRBD1	TRBJ2-7	TGCAGCGTTGCCTGGGACAGGGGGCTCGAGCAGTACTTC	CSVAWDRGLEQYF
-	TRBV7-9	TRBD1	TRBJ2-3	TGTGCCAGCAGCCCCCCCTTGTGGACAGGGGGCACAGATACGCAGTATTTT	CASSPPLWTGGTDTQYF
few	TRBV7-8	-	TRBJ2-7	TGTGCCAGCAGCCACATGACCTACGAGCAGTACTTC	CASSHMTYEQYF
-	TRBV10-1	TRBD2	TRBJ2-3	TGCGCCAGCAGTGAAACGGTTAGCGGGAGAGCCACGCAGTATTTT	CASSETVSGRATQYF
once	TRBV9	-	TRBJ2-5	TGTGCCAGCAGCGTTTCCCCCGGGGAGTCCAACCAAGAGACCCAGTACTTC	CASSVSPGESNQETQYF
-	TRBV18	-	TRBJ1-5	TGTGCCAGCTCAGCGGGACCGGACATTCAGCCCCAGCATTTT	CASSAGPDIQPQHF
-	TRBV7-2	TRBD1	TRBJ1-2	TGTGCCAGCAGCTTAGACAGGGGAGGCTATGGCTACACCTTC	CASSLDRGGYGYTF
few	TRBV7-2	-	TRBJ1-5	TGTGCCAGCAGCTCTAGGGGGGGCCCAAATAGCAATCAGCCCCAGCATTTT	CASSSRGGPNSNQPQHF